This T cell receptor beta chain was identified in a study of T cells after yellow fever vaccination. Study background: It was SMART-Seq v4 Ultra Low Input that prepared the fractions with low cell numbers. Regarding the study as a whole: The booster response re-showed most primary clones: approximately 95% CD4, approximately 85% CD8. A minor fraction of clonotypes spanned both CD4 and CD8 compartments.

Generation of TCR cDNA used 5'RACE template switching (which added a universal primer site and UMIs). TCRdb recomputed calls from the 5' RACE reads with MiXCR, one row per CDR3 protein. The table records approximately 260,000 distinct CDR3 sequences, roughly 5.2% of them present only once. Germline-derived CDR1 and CDR2 are MNHEY and SVGAGI. V gave up 6 bases and J gave up 2 bases, with 10 bases separating them. This CDR3 contains 13 residues. A note on this clonotype: No antigen is known for it.

This material consisted of CD4+ T cells sorted from PBMCs, taken on the day of the yellow fever booster vaccination. This receptor was taken from a man aged 18 to 30 who received the YFV17D yellow fever vaccine. The genes are TRBV6-5 and TRBJ2-5, with D perhaps TRBD2 (5 bases). The chain's CDR3 is CASRPTSQETQYF. CDR3 nucleotides: TGTGCCAGCAGGCCTACTAGTCAAGAGACCCAGTACTTC.